This T cell receptor (beta chain) was obtained from a study of shared clonotypes between healthy human individuals. Only Caucasian adults living in Nashville, Tennessee made up the donor group. The CDR3 covers 15 residues. The V gene lost 3 bases and the J gene lost 4 bases, with 13 bases spanning the gap. Germline CDR1 is MDHEN and CDR2 is SYDVKM. Around 31,000 T cell genomes, or 250 to 300 ng DNA, went into unsorted PBMC replicate PCRs. Assay used: immunoSEQ multiplex PCR; TCRdb lists only in-frame clones, some missing. The sample lists about 460,000 clones, roughly three quarters occurring once. Input material: PBMCs. This clonotype was sampled from a woman aged 35 to 49 in good health. Some clones in this sample may be carry-over from other donors' samples. The chain uses TRBV28 and TRBJ1-5, with unresolved D. The CDR3, as DNA: TGTGCCAGCAGTTTGATACAGAGATTAAATCAGCCCCAGCATTTT. Its translation: CASSLIQRLNQPQHF. The whole variable domain, filled in from reference TRBV28 and TRBJ1-5, reads DVKVTQSSRYLVKRTGEKVFLECVQDMDHENMFWYRQDPGLGLRLIYFSYDVKMKEKGDIPEGYSVSREKKERFSLILESASTNQTSMYLCASSLIQRLNQPQHFGDGTRLSIL.